This T cell receptor beta chain is from a study of sequential checkpoint blockade in melanoma. In the study overall: After both sequences, patients received maintenance nivolumab.

CDR1 is SEHNR and CDR2 is FQNEAQ in the germline V gene (reference sequence). The CDR3 has 14 residues. V shed 6 bases, J shed 4 bases, and the junction held 6 bases outside the gene matches. As for treatment: randomized to nivolumab then ipilimumab (arm A) or the reverse (arm B). Patients had received no earlier DNA-damaging chemotherapy. Sequencing was performed with immunoSEQ multiplex PCR; in TCRdb, only in-frame clones are kept and a portion is missing. The table records fewer than 35,000 clones, 65% to 90% of them present only once. This clone turned up a few times. This TCR was recovered from a human donor with melanoma. Specimen: CD8+ T cells sorted from blood (inferred from file names), collected from a patient given nivolumab and ipilimumab in sequence. The chain uses TRBV7-9 and TRBJ1-5; the match to TRBD1 covers 7 bases. The chain's CDR3 is CASRSGTENQPQHF. The CDR3 region has the DNA TGTGCCAGCAGGTCCGGGACAGAGAATCAGCCCCAGCATTTT.